These 12 T cell receptor beta chains were all obtained from the same sample, sequenced in a study of blood T cell repertoires in COVID-19 (dated by TCRdb to about 2020). The method behind the library was the immunoSEQ multiplex PCR assay. TCRdb holds this immuneACCESS table with in-frame rearrangements only. Some clones are missing; in checked studies, unresolved V genes explain under half, and the rest has no known cause. The sample table holds approximately 90,000 clones, of which about 88% were seen once. Of the sample, approximately 8.9% falls within the top ten clones. Sequenced material: peripheral blood. Receptors originate from a man aged 50 to 60 with acute or convalescent COVID-19.

The chain carries TRBV5-1 and TRBJ2-3; a possible D gene is TRBD1 (5 bases). Per germline, CDR1 SGHRS and CDR2 YFSETQ. The CDR3 consists of 13 residues. The V end was cut by 6 bases, the J end by 4 bases, with 12 bases between. CDR3 bases: TGCGCCAGCAACCTCAGGGTAGCAGATACGCAGTATTTT. Translated, it gives CASNLRVADTQYF. Filled out from reference TRBV5-1 and TRBJ2-3, the complete variable domain reads KAGVTQTPRYLIKTRGQQVTLSCSPISGHRSVSWYQQTPGQGLQFLFEYFSETQRNKGNFPGRFSGRQFSNSRSEMNVSTLELGDSALYLCASNLRVADTQYFGPGTRLTVL.

The chain uses TRBV7-2 and TRBJ2-1, with no clear D. The CDR3 totals 13 residues. The ends were cut back, 1 base at V and 10 bases at J, with 11 bases in the middle. Germline V gene sequence: CDR1 SGHTA, CDR2 FQGNSA. This CDR3 reads CASSLGLPAEQFF. The CDR3 DNA sequence: TGTGCCAGCAGCTTAGGACTCCCAGCGGAGCAGTTCTTC.

V usage is TRBV2 and J usage is TRBJ1-4; D might be TRBD1 (5 bases). Germline V lookup: CDR1 SNHLY, CDR2 FYNNEI. Between the trimmed V and J ends, which lost 7 bases and 3 bases, there was a span of 9 bases. The CDR3 consists of 13 residues. The CDR3 bases are TGTGCCAGCACCAGGGATCCTAATGAAAAACTGTTTTTT. This gives the protein CASTRDPNEKLFF.

The gene calls are TRBV7-9 and TRBJ1-4; unclear D gene. CDR3 length: 12 residues. V gave up 8 bases and J gave up 7 bases, with 11 bases separating them. In germline, CDR1 is SEHNR, CDR2 FQNEAQ (reference sequence). CDR3 protein: CASAVSPEKLFF. For the CDR3, the DNA is TGTGCCAGCGCCGTGAGTCCTGAAAAACTGTTTTTT.

The V and J genes are TRBV7-2 and TRBJ2-7; weak D call: TRBD1 (6 bases). Germline-derived CDR1 and CDR2 are SGHTA and FQGNSA. Trimming removed 3 bases from V and 1 base from J, with 13 bases in between. This CDR3 is built from 15 residues. In nucleotides, the CDR3 is TGTGCCAGCAGCTTTTCAGGGGTGGGGTCCTACGAGCAGTACTTC. Its translation: CASSFSGVGSYEQYF.

This chain joins TRBV13 and TRBJ2-5; TRBD2 might be the D (6 bases). The CDR3 sequence is 16 residues long. Germline CDR1 is PRHDT and CDR2 is FYEKMQ (reference sequence). V dropped 5 bases and J dropped 5 bases, with 21 bases sitting between them. CDR3 DNA: TGTGCCAGCAGCGAACTCCGGGGGTCGGGCGAGGAGACCCAGTACTTC. It yields the protein CASSELRGSGEETQYF.

This chain uses TRBV6-1 with TRBJ2-3; 7 nucleotides line up with TRBD2. Trimming removed 3 bases from V and 2 bases from J; junction bases left unmatched: 5. The CDR3 sequence is 15 residues long. Germline CDR1 is MNHNS and CDR2 is SASEGT. CDR3: CASSDSGATTDTQYF. Here the CDR3 DNA reads TGTGCCAGCAGTGACAGCGGGGCCACCACAGATACGCAGTATTTT.

CDR3 coding DNA: TGTGCCAGCAGTGACTCGAAGCAGGGCTTAAGAGTAGAAAACATTCAGTACTTC. Translated: CASSDSKQGLRVENIQYF. The genes are TRBV6-4 and TRBJ2-4, with a possible D match to TRBD1 (5 bases). The germline gives CDR1 MRHNA, CDR2 SNTAGT. The CDR3 runs 18 residues. V was shortened by 0 bases and J by 5 bases, with 20 bases between the two germline ends.

V and J are TRBV15 and TRBJ2-7, with 7 bases lining up with TRBD1. V lost 6 bases to trimming and J lost 1 base; unmatched junction nucleotides: 3. This CDR3 comprises 13 residues. Germline values: CDR1 LNHNV, CDR2 YYDKDF (reference sequence). The CDR3 bases are TGTGCCACCAGGAACAGGGGTTCCTACGAGCAGTACGTC. This encodes CATRNRGSYEQYV.

The chain employs TRBV3-1 (or the pseudogene TRBV3-2) and TRBJ2-5; perhaps TRBD1 as D (5 bases). The CDR3 has 17 residues. Germline V CDR1 and CDR2: LGHDT, YNNKEL (reference sequence). V shed 0 bases and J shed 2 bases, with 16 bases lying between them. The CDR3 region has the DNA TGTGCCAGCAGCCAAGAAGTAAACAGGCGCGCTCAAGAGACCCAGTACTTC. Protein sequence: CASSQEVNRRAQETQYF.

The rearrangement joins TRBV21-1 to TRBJ1-5; TRBD1, the D gene given by the table, was not confirmed from the DNA. TRBV21-1 is termed a pseudogene. This CDR3 has 15 amino acids. This CDR3 is CASSKGRTGPQPQHF. The CDR3 region has the DNA TGTGCCAGCAGCAAAGGGAGGACAGGGCCACAGCCCCAGCATTTT.

This sequence joins TRBV11-2 and TRBJ2-7; TRBD1 agrees at 8 bases. Germline V gene lookup returns CDR1 SGHAT and CDR2 FQNNGV. J lost 4 bases, V lost 3 bases, and 5 bases had no gene match. There are 14 residues in the CDR3. The CDR3: CASSFGTGWYEQYF. In DNA, the CDR3 is TGTGCCAGCAGCTTTGGGACAGGCTGGTACGAGCAGTACTTC.